This is a list of T cell receptor beta chains from one sample in a study of post-analysis software for immune sequencing data. TCRdb independently ran MiXCR on the PCR reads; one entry per CDR3 protein. The sample holds approximately 570,000 distinct CDR3 sequences, roughly 47% seen once. The sample taken for sequencing was blood. These receptor sequences come from a girl aged 10 to 17 with multiple sclerosis. Each CDR3 is given with its conserved first and last residue. Each record gives: J gene, D gene, clone size, V gene, CDR3 protein, CDR3 DNA. D genes are given only for firm matches. Some rows have no size entry. The others give once, few or many, or a class for an expanded clone.

>TRBJ1-2|.|.|TRBV4-1
CASSQGETGGHYGYTF
TGCGCCAGCAGCCAAGGAGAGACCGGGGGACACTATGGCTACACCTTC
>TRBJ2-6|.|few|TRBV12-3/TRBV12-4
CASSPLGGANVLTF
TGTGCCAGCAGTCCCCTGGGGGGGGCCAACGTCCTGACTTTC
>TRBJ2-3|.|.|TRBV10-3
CAISDARSGDFSTDTQYF
TGTGCCATCAGTGATGCGAGATCAGGGGATTTTAGCACAGATACGCAGTATTTT
>TRBJ2-3|.|few|TRBV6-2/TRBV6-3
CASSQTEPDTQYF
TGTGCCAGCAGTCAAACCGAACCAGATACGCAGTATTTT
>TRBJ1-2|.|few|TRBV24-1
CATSDPKDNYGYTF
TGTGCCACCAGTGATCCAAAGGATAACTATGGCTACACCTTC
>TRBJ2-7|.|.|TRBV20-1
CSAWTASYSYEQYF
TGCAGTGCTTGGACAGCATCTTACTCCTACGAGCAGTACTTC
>TRBJ2-2|TRBD1|.|TRBV12-3/TRBV12-4
CASSLPDRGSTGELFF
TGTGCCAGCAGCCTACCGGACAGGGGGAGCACCGGGGAGCTGTTTTTT
>TRBJ1-4|.|.|TRBV27
CASSSQNKNEKLFF
TGTGCCAGCAGTTCTCAAAACAAAAATGAAAAACTGTTTTTT
>TRBJ2-7|TRBD1|few|TRBV6-5
CASSYMGQSEQYF
TGTGCCAGCAGTTACATGGGACAGTCCGAGCAGTACTTC
>TRBJ2-3|TRBD1|few|TRBV20-1
CSAEQGNTQYF
TGCAGTGCTGAACAGGGGAATACGCAGTATTTT
>TRBJ1-2|TRBD1|.|TRBV29-1
CIVDGGRGVNYGYTF
TGCATCGTTGACGGTGGCAGGGGGGTGAACTATGGCTACACCTTC
>TRBJ2-7|.|.|TRBV5-1
CASSPEGRWLGEQYF
TGCGCCAGCAGCCCGGAGGGACGGTGGTTGGGCGAGCAGTACTTC
>TRBJ2-5|.|.|TRBV12-3/TRBV12-4
CASSPRRQLTGHMETQYF
TGTGCCAGCAGCCCCCGGAGGCAACTAACAGGGCATATGGAGACCCAGTACTTC
>TRBJ2-5|.|.|TRBV27
CASSLSISETQYF
TGTGCCAGCAGTTTATCGATTTCCGAGACCCAGTACTTC
>TRBJ1-1|.|.|TRBV7-6
CASSLDLLGQNTEAFF
TGTGCCAGCAGCTTAGATCTCTTAGGGCAGAACACTGAAGCTTTCTTT
>TRBJ2-3|.|few|TRBV4-1
CASSQAGVPPDTQYF
TGCGCCAGCAGCCAAGCGGGAGTCCCCCCAGATACGCAGTATTTT
>TRBJ2-5|.|few|TRBV28
CASSLGTGSQETQYF
TGTGCCAGCAGTCTAGGAACAGGGTCCCAAGAGACCCAGTACTTC
>TRBJ2-7|.|few|TRBV28
CASSFGATVNYEQYF
TGTGCCAGCAGTTTTGGGGCCACGGTCAACTACGAGCAGTACTTC
>TRBJ1-2|.|few|TRBV7-9
CASTGRSSGYTF
TGTGCCAGCACCGGCCGTAGTTCCGGCTACACCTTC
>TRBJ2-6|.|.|TRBV5-1
CASSLDPDRSGANVLTF
TGCGCCAGCAGCTTGGATCCAGACAGATCTGGGGCCAACGTCCTGACTTTC
>TRBJ2-5|TRBD1|.|TRBV6-5
CASNKGQGYETQYF
TGTGCCAGCAATAAGGGACAGGGTTACGAGACCCAGTACTTC
>TRBJ2-4|.|.|TRBV11-2
CASSAPGWTKNIQYF
TGTGCCAGCAGCGCCCCGGGCTGGACCAAAAACATTCAGTACTTC
>TRBJ2-7|.|.|TRBV4-1
CASSQDPGTTTEQYF
TGCGCCAGCAGCCAAGACCCCGGAACGACTACCGAGCAGTACTTC
>TRBJ2-7|TRBD2|.|TRBV4-1
CASSQEGGTASSYEQYF
TGCGCCAGCAGCCAGGAGGGAGGGACCGCGAGCTCCTACGAGCAGTACTTC
>TRBJ2-7|TRBD1|many|TRBV12-3/TRBV12-4
CASSFRDSSYEQYF
TGTGCCAGCAGCTTCCGGGACAGCTCCTACGAGCAGTACTTC
>TRBJ2-5|.|.|TRBV12-3/TRBV12-4
CASRYSRGDQYF
TGTGCCAGCAGATATTCACGTGGGGACCAGTACTTC
>TRBJ2-7|.|few|TRBV4-1
CASSQPFGGYEQYF
TGCGCCAGCAGCCAACCCTTTGGGGGCTACGAGCAGTACTTC
>TRBJ1-4|.|.|TRBV5-1
CASSLSHRATNEKLFF
TGCGCCAGCAGCTTGAGTCACAGGGCAACTAATGAAAAACTGTTTTTT
>TRBJ2-3|.|.|TRBV15
CATSSYRGDTQYF
TGTGCCACCAGCAGCTATCGTGGGGATACGCAGTATTTT
>TRBJ2-3|TRBD2|.|TRBV7-8
CASSEWTSGSTDTQYF
TGTGCCAGCAGCGAGTGGACTAGCGGGAGCACAGATACGCAGTATTTT
>TRBJ2-7|.|.|TRBV29-1
CSVVLNYERYF
TGCAGCGTTGTACTGAACTACGAGCGGTACTTC
>TRBJ1-5|.|few|TRBV12-3/TRBV12-4
CASSRRAGNQPQHF
TGTGCCAGCAGCCGTAGGGCAGGGAATCAGCCCCAGCATTTT
>TRBJ2-1|.|.|TRBV7-2
CASSLARGSYNGQFF
TGTGCCAGCAGCTTAGCCAGGGGCTCTTACAATGGGCAGTTCTTC
>TRBJ2-3|TRBD2|few|TRBV7-2
CASSLAGGNTDTQYF
TGTGCCAGCAGTCTAGCGGGGGGGAACACAGATACGCAGTATTTT
>TRBJ2-3|TRBD2|few|TRBV20-1
CSASPGVAGYGTDTQYF
TGCAGTGCTAGCCCCGGGGTAGCGGGCTATGGCACAGATACGCAGTATTTT
>TRBJ2-6|TRBD1|.|TRBV25-1
CASSEEQGASAGANVLTF
TGTGCCAGCAGTGAAGAGCAGGGGGCTAGCGCTGGGGCCAACGTCCTGACTTTC
>TRBJ2-7|.|.|TRBV9
CASSVGLDPPYEQYF
TGTGCCAGCAGCGTAGGCTTGGACCCTCCCTACGAGCAGTACTTC
>TRBJ2-6|TRBD1|.|TRBV3-1
CASSQEARQGSNVLTF
TGTGCCAGCAGCCAAGAAGCCCGACAGGGGTCCAACGTCCTGACTTTC
>TRBJ2-7|.|few|TRBV6-2/TRBV6-3
CASSYSIRREQYF
TGTGCCAGCAGTTACTCGATTAGGCGGGAGCAGTACTTC
>TRBJ1-5|.|.|TRBV5-1
CASSLAEDQPQHF
TGCGCCAGCAGCTTGGCAGAGGATCAGCCCCAGCATTTT
>TRBJ2-7|.|.|TRBV7-6
CASSLDRYNEQYF
TGTGCCAGCAGCTTAGACCGATACAATGAGCAGTACTTC
>TRBJ2-1|TRBD2|.|TRBV7-2
CASSLWAGTSGYNEQFF
TGTGCCAGCAGCCTGTGGGCCGGGACTAGCGGGTACAATGAGCAGTTCTTC
>TRBJ2-1|TRBD1|.|TRBV12-3/TRBV12-4
CASKRQGMDEQFF
TGTGCCAGCAAACGACAGGGGATGGATGAGCAGTTCTTC
>TRBJ2-7|TRBD2|few|TRBV7-2
CASSSLAASSYEQYF
TGTGCCAGCAGCTCGCTAGCGGCTAGCTCCTACGAGCAGTACTTC
>TRBJ1-5|TRBD1|.|TRBV5-4
CASSLDGTGGSNQPQHF
TGTGCCAGCAGCTTGGATGGGACAGGGGGGAGCAATCAGCCCCAGCATTTT
>TRBJ1-6|.|.|TRBV20-1
CSAREVSQGPYNSPPHF
TGCAGTGCTAGGGAAGTCTCACAGGGCCCGTATAATTCACCCCCCCACTTT
>TRBJ2-1|TRBD2|.|TRBV20-1
CSARSGGANEQFF
TGCAGTGCTAGAAGCGGGGGGGCTAATGAGCAGTTCTTC
>TRBJ2-1|TRBD2|few|TRBV7-3
CASSLSRLAGGRFNEQFF
TGTGCCAGCAGCTTAAGCCGGCTAGCGGGGGGGAGGTTCAATGAGCAGTTCTTC
>TRBJ2-1|.|.|TRBV5-4
CASSLDPGTYNEQFF
TGTGCCAGCAGCTTGGATCCGGGCACCTACAATGAGCAGTTCTTC
>TRBJ1-6|.|medium-sized|TRBV29-1
CSVGNSPLHF
TGCAGCGTCGGGAATTCACCCCTCCACTTT
>TRBJ2-3|TRBD1|.|TRBV29-1
CSGAKTGGTDTQYF
TGCAGCGGGGCTAAGACAGGGGGCACAGATACGCAGTATTTT
>TRBJ1-5|.|.|TRBV4-1
CASSSASQPQHF
TGCGCCAGCAGCTCGGCGAGTCAGCCCCAGCATTTT
>TRBJ2-3|TRBD1|.|TRBV6-6
CASRDRGRGSDTQYF
TGTGCCAGCAGGGACAGGGGGCGGGGGTCAGATACGCAGTATTTT
>TRBJ1-1|.|.|TRBV6-5
CASSTQGSAFF
TGTGCCAGCAGTACACAGGGTTCGGCTTTCTTT
>TRBJ2-5|.|.|TRBV24-1
CATSGPGSGETQYF
TGTGCCACCAGTGGGCCAGGTTCGGGGGAGACCCAGTACTTC